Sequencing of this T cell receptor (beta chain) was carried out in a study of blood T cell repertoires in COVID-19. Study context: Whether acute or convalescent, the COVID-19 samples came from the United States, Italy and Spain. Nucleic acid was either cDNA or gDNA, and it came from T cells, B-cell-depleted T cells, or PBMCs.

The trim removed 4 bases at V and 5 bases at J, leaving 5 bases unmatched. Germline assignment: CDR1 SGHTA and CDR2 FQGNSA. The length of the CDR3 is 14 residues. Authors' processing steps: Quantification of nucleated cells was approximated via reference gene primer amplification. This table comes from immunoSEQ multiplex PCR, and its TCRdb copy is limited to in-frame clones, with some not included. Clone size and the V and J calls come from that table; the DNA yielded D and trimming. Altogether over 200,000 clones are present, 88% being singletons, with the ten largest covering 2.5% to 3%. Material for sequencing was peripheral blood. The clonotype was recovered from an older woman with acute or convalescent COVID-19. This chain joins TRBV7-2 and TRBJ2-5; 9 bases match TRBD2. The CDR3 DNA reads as TGTGCCAGCAGCTCGACTAGCGGTTGGGAGACCCAGTACTTC. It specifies CASSSTSGWETQYF.